These 10 T cell receptor beta chains were all obtained from the same sample, sequenced in a study of a mutant IDH1 vaccine in newly diagnosed glioma. The time point is: week 23, last vaccination. With topical imiquimod, each dose of the vaccine consisted of 300 ug of mutant IDH1 20-mer peptide. This table comes from immunoSEQ multiplex PCR, and its TCRdb copy is limited to in-frame clones, with some not included. The sample records about 55,000 clones, roughly 80% being singletons. For these TCRs, the target antigens are not known. Sequencing was performed on PBMCs, taken from a glioma patient whose treatment included an IDH1 peptide vaccine. These receptors all come from a middle-aged man with glioma.

The V and J genes are TRBV5-1 and TRBJ1-6; D possibly corresponds to TRBD1 (5 bases). The CDR3 extends over 16 amino acids. Between the trimmed V and J ends, which lost 1 base and 9 bases, there was a span of 17 bases. Looked up from germline, CDR1 is SGHRS and CDR2 is YFSETQ. DNA for the CDR3: TGCGCCAGCAGCTTGTTGTCGGGGGGTATAGGTTCACCCCTCCACTTT. Translated, it gives CASSLLSGGIGSPLHF.

In its sample, this clone was seen once. This chain uses TRBV2 with TRBJ1-5; D is unresolved. The germline V gene has CDR1 SNHLY and CDR2 FYNNEI. V lost 2 bases and J 6 bases, leaving 8 bases between the germline ends. CDR3 length: 13 residues. CDR3 amino acids: CASSEIGAQPQHF. The CDR3, as DNA: TGTGCCAGCAGTGAAATAGGTGCTCAGCCCCAGCATTTT.

The CDR3 DNA reads TGTGCCAGCTCCCGGACGGATAATTCACCCCTCCACTTT. This codes for CASSRTDNSPLHF. The chain recombines TRBV18 with TRBJ1-6; D remains ambiguous. CDR3 length: 13 residues. CDR1 and CDR2 from the germline V gene are KGHSH and LQKENI. Trimming removed 6 bases at V and 5 bases at J, with 8 bases between.

This clone has a handful of counts. This sample includes further DNA sequences coding for the same CDR3. The rearrangement joins TRBV5-1 to TRBJ1-1; TRBD1 might be the D (5 bases). Germline values: CDR1 SGHRS, CDR2 YFSETQ. V was shortened by 1 base and J by 0 bases, with 7 bases between the two germline ends. The length of the CDR3 is 14 residues. CDR3 bases: TGCGCCAGCAGCTTGACAGGAATGAACACTGAAGCTTTCTTT. Residues: CASSLTGMNTEAFF.

This clone has only one observation. This chain uses TRBV5-8 with TRBJ1-5; D remains unclear. Germline CDR1 and CDR2: SGHTS and YDEGEE. The V end lost 4 bases, the J end lost 4 bases, and 12 bases lay between the germline ends. The CDR3 extends over 14 amino acids. Written as DNA, the CDR3 is TGTGCCAGCAGCCATATACTACTTAATCAGCCCCAGCATTTT. Encoded protein: CASSHILLNQPQHF.

The V call is TRBV7-2, the J call TRBJ1-6; possible D gene TRBD1, 5 bases. CDR1 is SGHTA and CDR2 is FQGNSA in the germline V gene. V lost 6 bases, J lost 4 bases, and 16 bases lay in between. This CDR3 has 16 amino acids. The CDR3 is CASRPWQGSYNSPLHF. The CDR3, as DNA: TGTGCCAGCAGACCTTGGCAGGGAAGTTATAATTCACCCCTCCACTTT.

V usage is TRBV4-1 and J usage is TRBJ2-5; D call uncertain. Trimming removed 0 bases from V and 3 bases from J, with 5 bases in between. This CDR3 spans 13 amino acids. Germline assignment: CDR1 MGHRA and CDR2 YSYEKL. The DNA of the CDR3 is TGCGCCAGCAGCCAAGATCCAGAAGAGACCCAGTACTTC. Residues: CASSQDPEETQYF.

This clone was detected a few times. V usage is TRBV6-1 and J usage is TRBJ1-2; D remains ambiguous. The germline CDR1 and CDR2 sequences are MNHNS and SASEGT. The CDR3 has 14 amino acids. The germline V and J ends were trimmed by 0 bases and 7 bases, with 12 bases remaining between them. The CDR3 here is CASSEAGPPPGYTF. The CDR3 DNA sequence: TGTGCCAGCAGTGAAGCCGGACCCCCTCCTGGCTACACCTTC.

The rearrangement joins TRBV6-6 to TRBJ2-7; the D gene is possibly TRBD1 (6 bases). The CDR3 spans 12 residues. V lost 10 bases, J lost 4 bases, and 14 bases lay in between. Germline CDR1 is MNHNY and CDR2 is SVGAGI (reference sequence). CDR3 DNA: TGTGCCATCCGGGACAACACTTACGAGCAGTACTTC. It is translated as CAIRDNTYEQYF.

The V gene is TRBV7-8, the J gene TRBJ1-2; no clear D gene. Germline V gives CDR1 SGHVS, CDR2 FQNEAQ. The CDR3 covers 12 residues. V dropped 2 bases and J dropped 8 bases, with 9 bases sitting between them. CDR3 in DNA: TGTGCCAGCAGCTTAAGCCAGGACGGCTACACCTTC. This translates into CASSLSQDGYTF.